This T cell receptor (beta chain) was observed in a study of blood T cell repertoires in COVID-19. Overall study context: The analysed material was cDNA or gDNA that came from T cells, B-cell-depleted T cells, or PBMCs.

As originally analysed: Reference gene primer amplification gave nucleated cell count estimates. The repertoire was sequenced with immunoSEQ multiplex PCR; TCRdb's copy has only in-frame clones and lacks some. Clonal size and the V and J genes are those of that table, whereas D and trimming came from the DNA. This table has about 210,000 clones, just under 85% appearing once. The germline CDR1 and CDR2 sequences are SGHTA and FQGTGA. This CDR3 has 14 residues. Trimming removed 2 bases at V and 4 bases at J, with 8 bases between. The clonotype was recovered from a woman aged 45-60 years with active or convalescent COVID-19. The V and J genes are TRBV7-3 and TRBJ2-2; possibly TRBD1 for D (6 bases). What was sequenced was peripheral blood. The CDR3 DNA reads TGTGCCAGCAGCTTACGAGGGGGCACCGGGGAGCTGTTTTTT. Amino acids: CASSLRGGTGELFF. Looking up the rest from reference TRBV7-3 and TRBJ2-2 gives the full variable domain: GAGVSQTPSNKVTEKGKYVELRCDPISGHTALYWYRQSLGQGPEFLIYFQGTGAADDSGLPNDRFFAVRPEGSVSTLKIQRTERGDSAVYLCASSLRGGTGELFFGEGSRLTVL.